The TCR beta chain under discussion was sequenced for a study of long-term antiretroviral therapy in people with HIV. Sequencing used immunoSEQ v3.0 at survey level. Clones were read by immunoSEQ multiplex PCR, and TCRdb kept only the in-frame ones, dropping some. Of roughly 28,000 clones listed, roughly 93% are singletons. There are 14 residues in the CDR3. CDR1 is ENHRY and CDR2 is SYGVKD in the germline V gene. V was pared by 3 bases and J by 4 bases, with 12 bases between. The chain has TRBV10-3 and TRBJ1-1; weak D call: TRBD1 (5 bases). This receptor was taken from a man aged 40-55 years with HIV. The sample was unsorted PBMCs, taken 6.2 years after starting antiretroviral therapy. CDR3 loop: CAISDKGTGTEAFF. CDR3 DNA sequence: TGTGCCATCAGTGATAAGGGGACGGGCACTGAAGCTTTCTTT.